The clone carrying this TCR beta chain occurred once. Germline CDR1 reads SGHTA; CDR2 reads FQGNSA. V lost 5 bases and J lost 1, with 14 bases in between. CDR3 length: 15 residues. Profiling relied on immunoSEQ multiplex PCR, and the TCRdb table lists in-frame clones only, not all of them. The table shows some 70,000 clones, with more than 80% occurring only once. This sample is part of a study of blood T cell repertoires in COVID-19. The source material was peripheral blood. This clonotype was obtained from a woman of 80 years or more with active COVID-19. The J gene is TRBJ2-5, the V gene TRBV7-2, with D tentatively TRBD2 (5 bases). As DNA, the CDR3 is TGTGCCAGCAGCCCCCAAGGGAGATTCCAAGAGACCCAGTACTTC. Amino acid sequence: CASSPQGRFQETQYF. Full variable domain (outside the CDR3, taken from reference TRBV7-2 and TRBJ2-5): GAGVSQSPSNKVTEKGKDVELRCDPISGHTALYWYRQSLGQGLEFLIYFQGNSAPDKSGLPSDRFSAERTGGSVSTLTIQRTQQEDSAVYLCASSPQGRFQETQYFGPGTRLLVL.